Below, 24 T cell receptor beta chains from the same sample are listed, as sequenced in a study of neurological immune-mediated disorders. TCRdb itself ran the 5' RACE reads through MiXCR, one entry per CDR3 protein. The data hold roughly 65,000 distinct CDR3 sequences, with roughly 4.9% observed a single time. The material sequenced was PBMCs. These receptor sequences come from a human donor with multiple sclerosis. The donor label of this sample is uncertain.

This clonotype was counted at least ten times. The chain carries TRBV5-1 and TRBJ1-1; D is undetermined. Trimming pared 1 base from V and 0 bases from J, leaving 4 bases between. From germline, CDR1 is SGHRS and CDR2 YFSETQ. This CDR3 spans 13 amino acids. The DNA of the CDR3 is TGCGCCAGCAGCTTGTGGCTGAACACTGAAGCTTTCTTT. This codes for CASSLWLNTEAFF.

There are a few counts of this clonotype. The chain uses TRBV29-1 and TRBJ1-1; D not certain. Trimming removed 3 bases at V and 11 bases at J, with 16 bases between. Per the germline V gene, CDR1 is SQVTM and CDR2 is ANQGSEA. The CDR3 totals 12 residues. CDR3 nucleotides: TGCAGCGTTGAGGAAAAAACCCGAGGGGCTTTCTTT. It is translated as CSVEEKTRGAFF. Full variable domain (missing parts from reference TRBV29-1 and TRBJ1-1): SAVISQKPSRDICQRGTSLTIQCQVDSQVTMMFWYRQQPGQSLTLIATANQGSEATYESGFVIDKFPISRPNLTFSTLTVSNMSPEDSSIYLCSVEEKTRGAFFGQGTRLTVV.

This clonotype came up many times. V gene TRBV5-1 combines with J gene TRBJ1-3; no reliable D call. Germline loops: CDR1 SGHRS, CDR2 YFSETQ. V lost 4 bases, J lost 0 bases, and 14 bases lay in between. There are 16 residues in the CDR3. CDR3 region: CASSPRERYSGNTIYF. The CDR3, as DNA: TGCGCCAGCAGCCCGAGGGAGCGCTACTCTGGAAACACCATATATTTT.

This clonotype was detected a few times. The V gene is TRBV20-1, the J gene TRBJ2-5; perhaps TRBD2 as D (6 bases). This CDR3 comprises 14 residues. V lost 4 bases to trimming and J lost 7 bases, with 19 bases between them. Germline lookup yields CDR1 DFQATT and CDR2 SNEGSKA (reference sequence). The CDR3 protein is CSAMTPGEVVTQYF. The CDR3 DNA follows: TGCAGTGCTATGACGCCCGGGGAGGTTGTGACCCAGTACTTC.

This clonotype was counted at least ten times. V and J are TRBV6-6 and TRBJ1-1; perhaps TRBD1 as D (5 bases). The germline gives CDR1 MNHNY, CDR2 SVGAGI (reference sequence). There are 14 residues in the CDR3. V was pared by 10 bases and J by 1 base, with 16 bases between. CDR3 amino acids: CAISGGVPNTEAFF. In DNA form, the CDR3 reads TGTGCCATTTCGGGGGGGGTACCGAACACTGAAGCTTTCTTT.

This clonotype was counted ten times or more. The chain couples TRBV6-5 to TRBJ2-1, with 7 bases fitting TRBD2. V trimming: 6 bases; J trimming: 4 bases; junction bases outside the gene matches: 6. This CDR3 is 14 amino acids long. The germline gives CDR1 MNHEY, CDR2 SVGAGI. CDR3 DNA sequence: TGTGCCAGCAGCGGGGGGACTGATTACAATGAGCAGTTCTTC. This encodes CASSGGTDYNEQFF.

In its sample, this clonotype was seen many times. The V gene is TRBV20-1, the J gene TRBJ1-6; TRBD1 might be the D (6 bases). Germline lookup yields CDR1 DFQATT and CDR2 SNEGSKA (reference sequence). This CDR3 comprises 14 residues. V was cut by 3 bases and J by 9 bases, with 15 bases left in between. The CDR3 is CSASSGRGVSPLHF. In DNA form, the CDR3 reads TGCAGTGCTAGCTCTGGCAGGGGAGTTTCACCCCTCCACTTT.

This clonotype was detected many times. As DNA, the CDR3 is TGCAGTGCTAGAGATTCTAGCGGGTTATACGAGCAGTACTTC. Amino acids: CSARDSSGLYEQYF. The chain employs TRBV20-1 and TRBJ2-7; 8 nucleotides agree with TRBD2. J was trimmed by 4 bases and V by 0 bases; bases with no gene match: 5. Germline V gives CDR1 DFQATT, CDR2 SNEGSKA (reference sequence). The CDR3 length is 14 residues.

This clonotype was found many times. This sequence joins TRBV10-3 and TRBJ2-1; a possible D gene is TRBD2 (5 bases). The V end was cut by 7 bases, the J end by 8 bases, with 18 bases between. The CDR3 consists of 14 residues. Germline V lookup: CDR1 ENHRY, CDR2 SYGVKD. The CDR3 DNA sequence: TGTGCCATCACCGCCCTAGCATCGAACGATGAGCAGTTCTTC. Translation gives CAITALASNDEQFF.

This clonotype was seen many times. The chain combines TRBV5-1 with TRBJ1-6, with D possibly TRBD1 on 6 matching bases. V was shortened by 4 bases and J by 3 bases, with 11 bases between the two germline ends. The CDR3 loop spans 15 amino acids. Germline CDR1 and CDR2: SGHRS and YFSETQ. The chain's CDR3 is CASSPGTSYNSPLHF. The CDR3 DNA reads as TGCGCCAGCAGCCCGGGGACAAGCTATAATTCACCCCTCCACTTT.

This sequence joins TRBV6-1 and TRBJ2-1; tentatively, D is TRBD2 (6 bases). There are 15 residues in the CDR3. CDR1 and CDR2 from the germline V gene are MNHNS and SASEGT. V gave up 6 bases and J gave up 3 bases, with 15 bases separating them. This CDR3 reads CASRSTGGVYNEQFF. DNA for the CDR3: TGTGCCAGCAGGAGTACCGGAGGGGTCTACAATGAGCAGTTCTTC.

The sample holds many counts of this clonotype. The chain recombines TRBV3-1 with TRBJ1-4, with 8 bases matching TRBD1. CDR3 length equals 15 residues. The germline gives CDR1 LGHDT, CDR2 YNNKEL (reference sequence). Unmatched junction bases numbered 7, after V lost 2 bases and J lost 8 bases. For the CDR3, the DNA is TGTGCCAGCAGCCAAAGAGGGACAGGTCAAGAAAAACTGTTTTTT. Its translation is CASSQRGTGQEKLFF.

This clonotype was counted at least ten times. This chain's CDR3 is CAAGWNEQFF. CDR3 bases: TGTGCCGCGGGTTGGAATGAGCAGTTCTTC. The gene calls are TRBV6-5 and TRBJ2-1, with a weak D call TRBD2 (5 bases). The CDR3 is 10 amino acids. CDR1 and CDR2 (germline): MNHEY, SVGAGI. The germline V and J ends were trimmed by 11 bases and 7 bases, with 9 bases remaining between them.

This clonotype was observed at least ten times. The J gene is TRBJ1-6, the V gene TRBV5-1; 7 nucleotides agree with TRBD1. This CDR3 is built from 15 residues. J lost 10 bases, V lost 4 bases, and 11 bases had no gene match. The germline gives CDR1 SGHRS, CDR2 YFSETQ. This chain's CDR3 is CASSLAGQILSPLHF. The CDR3 DNA reads as TGCGCCAGCAGCCTTGCGGGACAGATACTATCACCCCTCCACTTT. Supplemented by reference TRBV5-1 and TRBJ1-6, the full variable domain reads KAGVTQTPRYLIKTRGQQVTLSCSPISGHRSVSWYQQTPGQGLQFLFEYFSETQRNKGNFPGRFSGRQFSNSRSEMNVSTLELGDSALYLCASSLAGQILSPLHFGNGTRLTVT.

This clonotype was seen a handful of times. This rearrangement joins TRBV12-3 or TRBV12-4 to TRBJ2-7; a possible D gene is TRBD2 (6 bases). V was pared by 3 bases and J by 2 bases, with 20 bases between. The CDR3 extends over 17 amino acids. The DNA for the CDR3 is TGTGCCAGCAGTTTTCCTGCTGGCGGGGCGAAAACCTACGAGCAGTACTTC. Translated, it gives CASSFPAGGAKTYEQYF.

This clonotype was detected ten times or more. This rearrangement joins TRBV7-9 to TRBJ2-3, with 10 nucleotides matching TRBD2. There are 18 residues in the CDR3. J lost 1 base, V lost 5 bases, and 12 bases had no gene match. CDR1 is SEHNR and CDR2 is FQNEAQ in the germline V gene (reference sequence). The CDR3 loop reads CASSPRPRLAGGTDTQYF. DNA of the CDR3: TGTGCCAGCAGCCCCCGACCCCGGCTAGCGGGGGGCACAGATACGCAGTATTTT.

The sample holds many counts of this clonotype. V and J are TRBV11-2 and TRBJ1-2; 7 bases map to TRBD1. Germline CDR1 and CDR2: SGHAT and FQNNGV. Trimming cost V 3 bases and J 1 base; bases outside gene matches: 8. The CDR3 covers 16 residues. The DNA for the CDR3 is TGTGCCAGCAGCTTCGGACAGGACGCATTTAACTATGGCTACACCTTC. This codes for CASSFGQDAFNYGYTF.

This clonotype was counted at least ten times. The J gene is TRBJ1-6, the V gene TRBV6-5; TRBD1 matches at 7 bases. Germline V gene lookup returns CDR1 MNHEY and CDR2 SVGAGI. V lost 6 bases and J lost 7; bases outside the gene matches: 15. The length of the CDR3 is 17 residues. The CDR3 DNA sequence: TGTGCCAGCAGCCTAAGAACAGGGGTCTTAGGAAATTCACCCCTCCACTTT. Protein product: CASSLRTGVLGNSPLHF.

This clonotype was seen many times. This chain joins TRBV5-1 and TRBJ2-3, with D possibly being TRBD2 (5 bases). CDR3 size: 14 residues. V was clipped by 4 bases and J by 4 bases, with 13 bases between them. Germline values: CDR1 SGHRS, CDR2 YFSETQ. For the CDR3, the DNA is TGCGCCAGCAGCACCCCCCGAGGGTCAGATACGCAGTATTTT. Its translation is CASSTPRGSDTQYF.

This clonotype was seen many times. The chain has TRBV20-1 and TRBJ1-2, with unresolved D. Trimming shortened V by 0 bases and J by 12 bases, and 20 bases separated the two germline ends. The CDR3 sequence is 14 residues long. Germline lookup yields CDR1 DFQATT and CDR2 SNEGSKA (reference sequence). The chain's CDR3 is CSARDPTGARRDTF. CDR3 bases: TGCAGTGCTAGAGATCCCACGGGAGCCCGTCGGGACACCTTC.

This clonotype showed up many times. The chain links TRBV20-1 to TRBJ1-2; tentatively, D is TRBD1 (6 bases). CDR3 length: 14 amino acids. The V gene lost 5 bases and the J gene lost 7 bases, with 20 bases spanning the gap. From germline, CDR1 is DFQATT and CDR2 SNEGSKA (reference sequence). This CDR3 reads CSASSRGGRGGYTF. In DNA, the CDR3 is TGCAGTGCTTCCTCACGAGGGGGTCGAGGTGGCTACACCTTC.

The gene calls are TRBV29-1 and TRBJ2-7; 8 positions match TRBD1. V lost 5 bases to trimming and J lost 5 bases; unmatched junction nucleotides: 5. Germline V lookup: CDR1 SQVTM, CDR2 ANQGSEA. There are 12 residues in the CDR3. The CDR3 protein is CSVRQGNHEQYF. In DNA, the CDR3 is TGCAGCGTTAGACAGGGGAACCACGAGCAGTACTTC.

This clonotype was detected ten times or more. The chain uses TRBV7-2 and TRBJ2-3; TRBD1 aligns across 7 bases. The CDR3 covers 16 residues. J lost 2 bases, V lost 5 bases, and 10 bases had no gene match. The germline V gene encodes CDR1 SGHTA and CDR2 FQGNSA. CDR3 sequence reads: CASSTGTALFTDTQYF. DNA for the CDR3: TGTGCCAGCAGCACCGGGACAGCCCTTTTCACAGATACGCAGTATTTT.

In this sample, this clonotype turned up many times. This chain connects TRBV20-1 to TRBJ2-7; 7 positions agree with TRBD2. The CDR3 totals 14 residues. CDR1 and CDR2 (germline): DFQATT, SNEGSKA (reference sequence). V shed 4 bases and J 6 bases; nucleotides not matched to a gene: 12. The CDR3 coding sequence is TGCAGTGCTAATGACGGGAGGTCTCGTGGCGAGCAGTACTTC. Amino acid sequence: CSANDGRSRGEQYF.